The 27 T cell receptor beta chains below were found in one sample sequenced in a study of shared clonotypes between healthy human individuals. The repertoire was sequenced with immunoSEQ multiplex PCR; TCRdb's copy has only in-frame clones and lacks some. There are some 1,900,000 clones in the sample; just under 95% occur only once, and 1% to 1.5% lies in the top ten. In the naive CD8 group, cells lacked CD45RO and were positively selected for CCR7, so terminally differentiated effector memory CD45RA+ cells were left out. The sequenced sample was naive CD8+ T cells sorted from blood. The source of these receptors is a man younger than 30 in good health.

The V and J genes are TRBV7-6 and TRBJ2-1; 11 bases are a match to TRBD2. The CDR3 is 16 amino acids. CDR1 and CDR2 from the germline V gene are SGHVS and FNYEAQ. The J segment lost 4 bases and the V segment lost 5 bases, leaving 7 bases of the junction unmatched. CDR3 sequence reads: CASSDTGTSGYNEQFF. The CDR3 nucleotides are TGTGCCAGCAGCGATACCGGGACTAGCGGTTACAATGAGCAGTTCTTC.

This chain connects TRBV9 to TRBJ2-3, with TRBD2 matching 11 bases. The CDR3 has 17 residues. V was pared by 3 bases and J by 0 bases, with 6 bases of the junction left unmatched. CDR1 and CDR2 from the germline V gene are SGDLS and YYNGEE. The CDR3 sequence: CASSGPTSGTSTDTQYF. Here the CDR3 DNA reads TGTGCCAGCAGCGGACCGACTAGCGGGACGAGCACAGATACGCAGTATTTT. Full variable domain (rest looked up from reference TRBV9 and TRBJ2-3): DSGVTQTPKHLITATGQRVTLRCSPRSGDLSVYWYQQSLDQGLQFLIQYYNGEERAKGNILERFSAQQFPDLHSELNLSSLELGDSALYFCASSGPTSGTSTDTQYFGPGTRLTVL.

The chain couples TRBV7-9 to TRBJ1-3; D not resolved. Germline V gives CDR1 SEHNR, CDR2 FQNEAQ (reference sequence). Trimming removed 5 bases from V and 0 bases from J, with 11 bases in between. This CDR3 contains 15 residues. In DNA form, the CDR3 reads TGTGCCAGCAGCCCGGACGGATACTCTGGAAACACCATATATTTT. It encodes CASSPDGYSGNTIYF.

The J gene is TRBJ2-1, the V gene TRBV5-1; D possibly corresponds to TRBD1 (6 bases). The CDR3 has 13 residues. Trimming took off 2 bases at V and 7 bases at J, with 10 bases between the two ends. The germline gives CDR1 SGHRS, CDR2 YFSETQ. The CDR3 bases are TGCGCCAGCAGCTTTTTTAGGGGGAATGAGCAGTTCTTC. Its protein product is CASSFFRGNEQFF.

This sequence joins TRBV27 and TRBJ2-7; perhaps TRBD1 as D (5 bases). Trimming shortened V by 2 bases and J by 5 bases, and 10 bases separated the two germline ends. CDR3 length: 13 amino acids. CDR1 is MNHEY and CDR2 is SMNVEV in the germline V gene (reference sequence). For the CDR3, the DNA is TGTGCCAGCAGTTTAGGGGCAGGGAACGAGCAGTACTTC. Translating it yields CASSLGAGNEQYF.

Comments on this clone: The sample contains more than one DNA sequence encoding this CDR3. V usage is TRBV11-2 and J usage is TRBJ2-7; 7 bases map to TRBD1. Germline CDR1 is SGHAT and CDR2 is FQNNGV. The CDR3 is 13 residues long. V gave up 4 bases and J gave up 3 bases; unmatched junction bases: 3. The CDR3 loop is CASSSRDSYEQYF. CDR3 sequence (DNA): TGTGCCAGCAGCTCCCGGGACAGCTACGAGCAGTACTTC. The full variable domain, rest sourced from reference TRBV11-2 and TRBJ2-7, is EAGVAQSPRYKIIEKRQSVAFWCNPISGHATLYWYQQILGQGPKLLIQFQNNGVVDDSQLPKDRFSAERLKGVDSTLKIQPAKLEDSAVYLCASSSRDSYEQYFGPGTRLTVT.

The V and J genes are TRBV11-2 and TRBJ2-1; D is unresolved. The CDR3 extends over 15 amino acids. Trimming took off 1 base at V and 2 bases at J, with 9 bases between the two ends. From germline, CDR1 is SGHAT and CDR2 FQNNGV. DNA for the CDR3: TGTGCCAGCAGCTTAGTGGCAGCTACCTACAATGAGCAGTTCTTC. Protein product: CASSLVAATYNEQFF.

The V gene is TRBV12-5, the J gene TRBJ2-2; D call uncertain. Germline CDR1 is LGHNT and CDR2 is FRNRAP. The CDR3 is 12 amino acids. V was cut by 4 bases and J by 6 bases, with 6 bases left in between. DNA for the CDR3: TGTGCTAGTGGTTCGGACGCCGGGGAGCTGTTTTTT. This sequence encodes CASGSDAGELFF. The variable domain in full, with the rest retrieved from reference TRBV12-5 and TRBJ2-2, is DARVTQTPRHKVTEMGQEVTMRCQPILGHNTVFWYRQTMMQGLELLAYFRNRAPLDDSGMPKDRFSAEMPDATLATLKIQPSEPRDSAVYFCASGSDAGELFFGEGSRLTVL.

The CDR3 loop is CASSLGGVGHNEQFF. CDR3 bases: TGTGCCAGCAGTTTAGGGGGGGTGGGGCACAATGAGCAGTTCTTC. This chain links TRBV27 with TRBJ2-1, with 7 bases fitting TRBD2. The germline V gene has CDR1 MNHEY and CDR2 SMNVEV (reference sequence). After removal of 2 bases from V and 5 bases from J, the junction contained 6 bases not matched to a gene. The CDR3 has 15 residues.

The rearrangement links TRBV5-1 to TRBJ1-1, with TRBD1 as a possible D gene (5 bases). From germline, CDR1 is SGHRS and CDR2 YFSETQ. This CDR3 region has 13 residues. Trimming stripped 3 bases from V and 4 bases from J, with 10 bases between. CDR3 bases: TGCGCCAGCAGCTCTGGGGCAAGCACTGAAGCTTTCTTT. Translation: CASSSGASTEAFF.

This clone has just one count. The CDR3 sequence is CARKTPGSYGYTF. The CDR3 bases are TGTGCCCGGAAAACCCCCGGATCCTATGGCTACACCTTC. The chain is built from TRBV30 and TRBJ1-2; D gene ambiguous. Between the trimmed V and J ends, which lost 8 bases and 4 bases, there was a span of 17 bases. Germline V gene sequence: CDR1 GTSNPN, CDR2 SVGIG (reference sequence). The CDR3 has 13 amino acids.

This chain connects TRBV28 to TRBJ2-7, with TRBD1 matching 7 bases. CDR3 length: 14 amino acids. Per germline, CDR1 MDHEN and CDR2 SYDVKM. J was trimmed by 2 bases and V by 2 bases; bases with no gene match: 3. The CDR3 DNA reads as TGTGCCAGCAGTTTAAGCGACAGGGCCTACGAGCAGTACTTC. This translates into CASSLSDRAYEQYF.

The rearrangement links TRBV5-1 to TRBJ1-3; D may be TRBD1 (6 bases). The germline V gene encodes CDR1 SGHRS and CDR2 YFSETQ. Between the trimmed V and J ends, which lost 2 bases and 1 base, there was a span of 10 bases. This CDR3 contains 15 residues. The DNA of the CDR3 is TGCGCCAGCAGCTTCTCAGGGGATTCTGGAAACACCATATATTTT. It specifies CASSFSGDSGNTIYF.

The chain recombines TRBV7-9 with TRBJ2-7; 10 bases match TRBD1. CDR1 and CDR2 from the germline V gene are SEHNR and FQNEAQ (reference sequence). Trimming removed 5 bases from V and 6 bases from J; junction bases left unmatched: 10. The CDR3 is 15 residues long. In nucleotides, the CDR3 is TGTGCCAGCAGCCCCTGGACAGGGGGGAGGTCCGAGCAGTACTTC. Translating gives CASSPWTGGRSEQYF.

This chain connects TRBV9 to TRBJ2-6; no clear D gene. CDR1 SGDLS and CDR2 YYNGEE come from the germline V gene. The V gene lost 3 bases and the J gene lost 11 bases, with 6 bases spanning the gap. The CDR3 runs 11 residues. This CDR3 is CASSGLDVLTF. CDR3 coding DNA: TGTGCCAGCAGCGGCCTCGACGTCCTGACTTTC.

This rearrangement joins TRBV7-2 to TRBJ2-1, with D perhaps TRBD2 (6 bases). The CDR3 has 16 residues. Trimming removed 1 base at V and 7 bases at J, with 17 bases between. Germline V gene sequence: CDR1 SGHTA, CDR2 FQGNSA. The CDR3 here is CASSLEVYGTLNEQFF. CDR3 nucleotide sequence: TGTGCCAGCAGCTTAGAGGTGTATGGGACTTTAAATGAGCAGTTCTTC. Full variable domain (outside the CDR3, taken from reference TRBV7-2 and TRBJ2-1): GAGVSQSPSNKVTEKGKDVELRCDPISGHTALYWYRQSLGQGLEFLIYFQGNSAPDKSGLPSDRFSAERTGGSVSTLTIQRTQQEDSAVYLCASSLEVYGTLNEQFFGPGTRLTVL.

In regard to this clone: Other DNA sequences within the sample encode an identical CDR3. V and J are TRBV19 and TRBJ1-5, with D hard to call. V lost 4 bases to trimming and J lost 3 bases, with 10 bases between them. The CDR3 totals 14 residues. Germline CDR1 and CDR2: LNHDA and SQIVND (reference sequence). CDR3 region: CASSTRDYNQPQHF. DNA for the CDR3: TGTGCCAGTAGTACCCGGGATTACAATCAGCCCCAGCATTTT.

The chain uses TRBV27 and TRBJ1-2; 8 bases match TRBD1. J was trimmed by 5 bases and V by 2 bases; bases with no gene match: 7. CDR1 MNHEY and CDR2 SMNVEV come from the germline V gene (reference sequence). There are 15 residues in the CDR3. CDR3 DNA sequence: TGTGCCAGCAGTTTAGACAGGGGAGGTTGGTATGGCTACACCTTC. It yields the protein CASSLDRGGWYGYTF.

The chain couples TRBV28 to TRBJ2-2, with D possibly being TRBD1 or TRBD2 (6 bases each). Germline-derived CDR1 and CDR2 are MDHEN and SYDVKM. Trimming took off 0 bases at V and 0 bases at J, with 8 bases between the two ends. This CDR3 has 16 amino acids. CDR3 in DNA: TGTGCCAGCAGTTTATGGGAGGGGGCGAACACCGGGGAGCTGTTTTTT. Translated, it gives CASSLWEGANTGELFF.

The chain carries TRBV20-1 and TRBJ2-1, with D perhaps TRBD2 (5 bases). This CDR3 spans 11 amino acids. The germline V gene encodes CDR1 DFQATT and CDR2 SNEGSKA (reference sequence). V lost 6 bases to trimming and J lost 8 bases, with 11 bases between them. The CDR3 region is CSAELGDEQFF. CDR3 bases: TGCAGTGCGGAACTAGGCGATGAGCAGTTCTTC.

CDR3 bases: TGCGCCAGCAGCTTGATTGGACAGGGGGCGTATTTT. Encoded protein: CASSLIGQGAYF. The V gene is TRBV5-1, the J gene TRBJ2-3, with TRBD1 matching over 11 bases. After removal of 1 base from V and 14 bases from J, the junction contained 3 bases not matched to a gene. The germline V gene has CDR1 SGHRS and CDR2 YFSETQ. The CDR3 loop spans 12 amino acids.

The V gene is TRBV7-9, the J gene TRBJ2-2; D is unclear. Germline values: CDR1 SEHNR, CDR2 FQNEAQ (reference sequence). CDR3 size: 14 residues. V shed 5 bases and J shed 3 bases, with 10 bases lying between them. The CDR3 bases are TGTGCCAGCAGCATTCGTATCGACACCGGGGAGCTGTTTTTT. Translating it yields CASSIRIDTGELFF.

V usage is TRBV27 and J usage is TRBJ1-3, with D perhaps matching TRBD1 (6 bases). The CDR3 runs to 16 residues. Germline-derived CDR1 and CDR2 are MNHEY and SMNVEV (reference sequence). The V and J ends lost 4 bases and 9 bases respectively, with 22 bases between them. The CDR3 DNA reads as TGTGCCAGCAGTTCACTTCAGGGTCTGCCGGGGGCCACCATATATTTT. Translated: CASSSLQGLPGATIYF.

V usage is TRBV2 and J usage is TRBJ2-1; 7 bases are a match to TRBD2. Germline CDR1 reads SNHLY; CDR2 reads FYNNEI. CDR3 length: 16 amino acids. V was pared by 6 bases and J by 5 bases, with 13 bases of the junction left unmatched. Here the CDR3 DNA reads TGTGCCAGCAGCGGAGAGAGCGGGATGTTTGACAATGAGCAGTTCTTC. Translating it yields CASSGESGMFDNEQFF.

The DNA for the CDR3 is TGTGCCAGTAGTGATGTAGGCAGAACCGGGGAGCTGTTTTTT. It yields the protein CASSDVGRTGELFF. The V and J genes are TRBV19 and TRBJ2-2; D gene unclear. Trimming left V 5 bases short and J 5 bases short, with 12 bases between. This CDR3 spans 14 amino acids. CDR1 is LNHDA, CDR2 SQIVND, per germline (reference sequence).

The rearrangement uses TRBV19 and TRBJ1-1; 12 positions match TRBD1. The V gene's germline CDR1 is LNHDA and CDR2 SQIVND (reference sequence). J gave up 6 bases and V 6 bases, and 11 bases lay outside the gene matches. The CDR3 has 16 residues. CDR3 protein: CASRPTGTGGIAEAFF. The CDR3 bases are TGTGCCAGTAGGCCTACCGGGACAGGGGGCATCGCTGAAGCTTTCTTT. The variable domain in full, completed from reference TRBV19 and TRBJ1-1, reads DGGITQSPKYLFRKEGQNVTLSCEQNLNHDAMYWYRQDPGQGLRLIYYSQIVNDFQKGDIAEGYSVSREKKESFPLTVTSAQKNPTAFYLCASRPTGTGGIAEAFFGQGTRLTVV.

CDR3 nucleotides: TGTGCCATCGCAGAGTTGACCGGGGAGCTGTTTTTT. Translated, it gives CAIAELTGELFF. The V gene is TRBV10-3, the J gene TRBJ2-2; D is uncertain. Trimming stripped 8 bases from V and 5 bases from J, with 9 bases between. The germline V gene has CDR1 ENHRY and CDR2 SYGVKD. The CDR3 has 12 residues.